This TCR beta chain originates from a study of shared clonotypes between healthy human individuals. Whole-study context: The plates for each donor numbered three CD4 naive, three CD4 memory, two CD8 naive and one CD8 memory.

Produced via immunoSEQ multiplex PCR; TCRdb's table is partial and in-frame only. The sample includes about 1.1 million clones, 77% seen only once; the top ten take roughly 0.83%. Overall study findings and caveats: Few donors limited the genetic and exposure-history diversity represented. Naive subsets usually exceeded memory subsets in estimated richness. Deeper or shallower sequencing was expected to change how clonotypes are shared among donors.

Note on this clone: Its antigen remains unidentified.

The sequenced material came from memory CD4+ T cells from PBMCs. Indicated subset: CD45RA-negative fraction. The receptor was derived from a young man in good health. Some clones in this sample may be carry-over from other donors' samples.

The CDR3 here is CASRTTSGRWYEQYF. CDR3 bases: TGTGCCAGCAGGACGACTAGCGGGAGGTGGTACGAGCAGTACTTC. The chain joins TRBV28 to TRBJ2-7; TRBD2 agrees at 13 bases. Germline CDR1 reads MDHEN; CDR2 reads SYDVKM. The V gene end was trimmed by 6 bases and the J gene end by 4 bases; junction bases not matched to a gene: 6. The CDR3 is made up of 15 amino acids.